The 24 T cell receptor beta chains below were found in one sample sequenced in a study of PD-1 blockade in classical Hodgkin lymphoma. Brentuximab vedotin exposure varied among the patients, all of whom had relapsed after autologous stem cell transplantation. Profiling relied on immunoSEQ multiplex PCR, and the TCRdb table lists in-frame clones only, not all of them. The sample records tens of thousands of clones, around 80% being singletons. Sequenced material: peripheral blood mononuclear cells (PBMCs), taken at baseline. These receptors all stem from a human donor with classical Hodgkin lymphoma.

The chain employs TRBV6-1 and TRBJ2-4, with D uncertain. CDR3 length: 13 amino acids. The V end was cut by 6 bases, the J end by 8 bases, with 14 bases between. Per germline, CDR1 MNHNS and CDR2 SASEGT. CDR3 region: CASSQLVGDIQYF. The CDR3 nucleotides are TGTGCCAGCAGCCAGCTGGTTGGGGACATTCAGTACTTC.

This sequence joins TRBV4-3 and TRBJ2-1, with D maybe TRBD2 (7 bases). Deletions cut 0 bases from V and 5 bases from J, with 17 bases between. The CDR3 totals 17 residues. Germline V gene data show CDR1 as LGHNA and CDR2 as YSLEER. For the CDR3, the DNA is TGCGCCAGCAGCCAAGAAAAGTGGGGGGGCCCCAACAATGAGCAGTTCTTC. This encodes CASSQEKWGGPNNEQFF.

This clone was seen only a few times. The rearrangement links TRBV7-2 to TRBJ1-2; 8 bases agree with TRBD1. The germline gives CDR1 SGHTA, CDR2 FQGNSA. CDR3 size: 14 residues. V was pared by 6 bases and J by 5 bases, with 8 bases of the junction left unmatched. CDR3 sequence reads: CASSPGGKRYGYTF. In DNA, the CDR3 is TGTGCCAGCAGTCCAGGGGGCAAGAGGTATGGCTACACCTTC.

This chain joins TRBV7-6 and TRBJ2-2; 7 nucleotides agree with TRBD1. Germline CDR1 is SGHVS and CDR2 is FNYEAQ. There are 16 residues in the CDR3. The J segment lost 3 bases and the V segment lost 1 base, leaving 5 bases of the junction unmatched. This CDR3 reads CASSLEETGYTGELFF. As DNA, the CDR3 is TGTGCCAGCAGCTTAGAGGAGACAGGGTACACCGGGGAGCTGTTTTTT.

The genes are TRBV7-9 and TRBJ1-2; a weak D match, TRBD1 (5 bases). V gave up 5 bases and J gave up 8 bases, with 15 bases separating them. Germline loops: CDR1 SEHNR, CDR2 FQNEAQ (reference sequence). The CDR3 is made up of 13 amino acids. The CDR3 spells CASSPQAAGGYTF. CDR3 nucleotides: TGTGCCAGCAGCCCCCAGGCGGCAGGGGGCTACACCTTC.

J is TRBJ1-3 and V is TRBV11-2, with a possible D match to TRBD1 (5 bases). Germline CDR1 SGHAT, CDR2 FQNNGV. The CDR3 is 15 residues long. V dropped 5 bases and J dropped 0 bases, with 11 bases sitting between them. The CDR3 nucleotides are TGTGCCAGCAGCCCGGGACTGCACTCTGGAAACACCATATATTTT. Its translation: CASSPGLHSGNTIYF.

The CDR3 is CASSPLQGVGEKLFF. CDR3 in DNA: TGCGCCAGCAGCCCCCTCCAGGGCGTAGGGGAAAAACTGTTTTTT. The J gene is TRBJ1-4, the V gene TRBV5-1; tentatively, D is TRBD1 (5 bases). The germline CDR1 and CDR2 sequences are SGHRS and YFSETQ. The length of the CDR3 is 15 residues. Between the trimmed V and J ends, which lost 4 bases and 8 bases, there was a span of 18 bases.

The gene calls are TRBV18 and TRBJ2-7, with D possibly called TRBD1 or TRBD2 (5 bases each). Germline CDR1 and CDR2: KGHSH and LQKENI. This CDR3 comprises 15 residues. With 3 bases removed from V and 5 bases from J, the gap between germline ends came to 17 bases. The chain's CDR3 is CASSPPGDLSNEQYF. In DNA form, the CDR3 reads TGTGCCAGCTCACCCCCTGGGGACCTCAGTAACGAGCAGTACTTC.

The gene calls are TRBV7-3 and TRBJ2-5; no firm D call. Trimming left V 2 bases short and J 4 bases short, with 8 bases between. The CDR3 spans 13 residues. Germline-derived CDR1 and CDR2 are SGHTA and FQGTGA. The CDR3 region has the DNA TGTGCCAGCAGCTTACGTGGTAGAGAGACCCAGTACTTC. It yields the protein CASSLRGRETQYF.

The V call is TRBV12-5, the J call TRBJ1-5; a weak D match, TRBD1 (5 bases). Trimming stripped 10 bases from V and 2 bases from J, with 15 bases between. The CDR3 runs 14 residues. Germline V gene data show CDR1 as LGHNT and CDR2 as FRNRAP. The CDR3 DNA follows: TGTGCTAAGGAACTGGGGGTGGGCAATCAGCCCCAGCATTTT. Protein: CAKELGVGNQPQHF.

A word on this clone: Other DNA sequences from this sample encode an identical CDR3 as well. The V call is TRBV7-8, the J call TRBJ2-3, with 12 positions matching TRBD2. J gave up 6 bases and V 3 bases, and 7 bases lay outside the gene matches. CDR3 size: 16 residues. Germline CDR1 reads SGHVS; CDR2 reads FQNEAQ. The CDR3 is CASSFLPSGGADTQYF. As DNA, the CDR3 is TGTGCCAGCAGCTTCTTACCTAGCGGGGGGGCGGATACGCAGTATTTT.

This sequence joins TRBV11-3 and TRBJ2-5, with 11 bases lining up with TRBD2. V lost 5 bases, J lost 2 bases, and 4 bases stayed unmatched. The CDR3 is 15 amino acids. The germline V gene has CDR1 SGHNT and CDR2 YENEEA. DNA of the CDR3: TGTGCCAGCAGCAAGTCTAGCGGGGGGCAAGAGACCCAGTACTTC. Encoded protein: CASSKSSGGQETQYF.

The rearrangement links TRBV6-1 to TRBJ2-1; 7 positions match TRBD1. The length of the CDR3 is 14 residues. V dropped 5 bases and J dropped 4; count of bases not matched to a gene: 5. Germline CDR1 MNHNS, CDR2 SASEGT. The CDR3 DNA reads TGTGCCAGCAGTCGACAGGGCGGGTACAATGAGCAGTTCTTC. As protein: CASSRQGGYNEQFF.

The gene calls are TRBV5-4 and TRBJ2-3, with 12 bases lining up with TRBD2. CDR1 is SGHNT, CDR2 YYREEE, per germline (reference sequence). This CDR3 has 17 residues. With 1 base clipped from V and 2 bases from J, the junction kept 5 bases outside the gene matches. The CDR3, as DNA: TGTGCCAGCAGCTTGCCTAGCGGGGGGGCCTCCACAGATACGCAGTATTTT. This gives the protein CASSLPSGGASTDTQYF.

The CDR3 coding sequence is TGCGCCAGCAGCTTGTTCGGACAGGGGGCCGACAATAATGAGCAGTTCTTC. It translates to CASSLFGQGADNNEQFF. The chain has TRBV5-1 and TRBJ2-1; 11 nucleotides match TRBD1. Germline CDR1 and CDR2: SGHRS and YFSETQ. The trim removed 1 base at V and 7 bases at J, leaving 10 bases unmatched. The CDR3 spans 17 residues.

The chain has TRBV9 and TRBJ2-7; D is ambiguous. This CDR3 spans 14 amino acids. Germline CDR1 SGDLS, CDR2 YYNGEE. The V end was cut by 1 base, the J end by 1 base, with 9 bases between. The CDR3 is CASSVYGESYEQYF. The CDR3 coding sequence is TGTGCCAGCAGCGTATATGGGGAATCCTACGAGCAGTACTTC.

The V gene is TRBV7-9, the J gene TRBJ2-3; 8 positions match TRBD2. Looked up from germline, CDR1 is SEHNR and CDR2 is FQNEAQ (reference sequence). V lost 2 bases and J lost 2; bases outside the gene matches: 9. CDR3 length: 17 amino acids. The CDR3 nucleotides read TGTGCCAGCAGCTTAATAGCGGGGCCACCGTCCACAGATACGCAGTATTTT. It codes for CASSLIAGPPSTDTQYF. The whole variable domain, filled in from reference TRBV7-9 and TRBJ2-3, reads DTGVSQNPRHKITKRGQNVTFRCDPISEHNRLYWYRQTLGQGPEFLTYFQNEAQLEKSRLLSDRFSAERPKGSFSTLEIQRTEQGDSAMYLCASSLIAGPPSTDTQYFGPGTRLTVL.

The rearrangement joins TRBV18 to TRBJ1-5; no clear D. Germline V CDR1 and CDR2: KGHSH, LQKENI. The CDR3 covers 13 residues. V was trimmed by 3 bases and J by 4 bases, leaving 7 bases between them. CDR3 DNA sequence: TGTGCCAGCTCACCTGGGGATAATCAGCCCCAGCATTTT. This translates into CASSPGDNQPQHF.

This clone was detected only a few times. The CDR3 DNA reads TGTGCCAGCAGGTACAAGCGGGGTACGCAGTATTTT. Translating gives CASRYKRGTQYF. The chain employs TRBV6-5 and TRBJ2-3, with 7 nucleotides matching TRBD2. Per the germline V gene, CDR1 is MNHEY and CDR2 is SVGAGI. The CDR3 covers 12 residues. V shed 6 bases, J shed 8 bases, and the junction held 5 bases outside the gene matches.

CDR3 protein: CASSDGVSGANVLTF. The CDR3 DNA follows: TGTGCCAGCAGTGATGGGGTATCTGGGGCCAACGTCCTGACTTTC. V is TRBV2 and J is TRBJ2-6; D ambiguous. Trimming cost V 3 bases and J 1 base, with 7 bases left between them. The CDR3 is made up of 15 amino acids. Germline CDR1 SNHLY, CDR2 FYNNEI. The entire variable domain, with the rest obtained from reference TRBV2 and TRBJ2-6, is as follows: EPEVTQTPSHQVTQMGQEVILRCVPISNHLYFYWYRQILGQKVEFLVSFYNNEISEKSEIFDDQFSVERPDGSNFTLKIRSTKLEDSAMYFCASSDGVSGANVLTFGAGSRLTVL.

The chain uses TRBV2 and TRBJ2-3; 7 bases fit TRBD1. J was trimmed by 6 bases and V by 5 bases; bases with no gene match: 8. Per germline, CDR1 SNHLY and CDR2 FYNNEI. The CDR3 is made up of 14 amino acids. CDR3 sequence: CASSSQPQGDTQYF. CDR3 nucleotide sequence: TGTGCCAGCAGTAGCCAGCCACAGGGGGATACGCAGTATTTT.

J is TRBJ1-1 and V is TRBV14; TRBD1 matches at 7 bases. Germline V gives CDR1 SGHDN, CDR2 FVKESK. With V trimmed by 3 bases and J by 1 base, 5 bases remained unmatched. The CDR3 loop spans 15 amino acids. CDR3 loop: CASSQVGQANTEAFF. In DNA form, the CDR3 reads TGTGCCAGCAGCCAGGTCGGACAGGCGAACACTGAAGCTTTCTTT.

This sequence joins TRBV11-1 and TRBJ2-7, with D possibly being TRBD2 (6 bases). The V end was cut by 5 bases, the J end by 7 bases, with 15 bases between. CDR3 size: 13 residues. CDR1 and CDR2 (germline): SGHAT, FQDESV (reference sequence). The CDR3 DNA reads as TGTGCCAGCAGCAGTCTGGTGGAGGGGGAGCAGTACTTC. It codes for CASSSLVEGEQYF.

V and J are TRBV6-6 and TRBJ1-5; perhaps TRBD1 as D (5 bases). The CDR3 has 14 amino acids. Trimming pared 2 bases from V and 6 bases from J, leaving 11 bases between. The germline CDR1 and CDR2 sequences are MNHNY and SVGAGI (reference sequence). The CDR3 is CASSYGAGRQPQHF. The CDR3 region has the DNA TGTGCCAGCAGTTACGGGGCAGGGCGTCAGCCCCAGCATTTT.